The clone carrying this T cell receptor beta chain has a handful of counts. Its antigen is unknown. This CDR3 has 14 amino acids. CDR1 is LGHNA and CDR2 is YNFKEQ in the germline V gene. V lost 2 bases, J lost 9 bases, and 16 bases lay in between. PCR involved 60 Vbeta and 13 Jbeta primers. In the original workflow: Per a later analysis, the number of unique TCR beta chains was around 79 million, of which 9 million to 14 million were shared. Method: immunoSEQ multiplex PCR; TCRdb's copy keeps in-frame clones and lacks some. The DNA gave D and trimming, while V, J and clone size come from that table. The sample holds about 160,000 clones; 80% to 90% are singletons and the top ten take approximately 2%. The data derive from a study of cytomegalovirus exposure and HLA in healthy donors. Study observations and caveats: Productive status was seen about 90% or about 30% of the time for most TCR beta V segments in an earlier analysis. Most TCR sequences were uncommon, yet certain public TCRs appeared in many donors. Information on immune exposure was restricted to one variable (CMV serostatus).

The TCR sequence derives from a woman aged 18-35 years in good health and CMV-seronegative. The source material was PBMCs. The J gene is TRBJ1-2, the V gene TRBV4-2; no clear D. CDR3: CASSQQEDQRRYTF. CDR3 coding DNA: TGTGCCAGCAGCCAACAGGAGGATCAGCGGCGCTACACCTTC.